Given below is one T cell receptor (beta chain) in context. Under the authors' procedure: Amplification of reference gene primers provided the estimated nucleated cell counts. Libraries were prepared by immunoSEQ multiplex PCR; TCRdb keeps only in-frame clonotypes and omits some of them. Clonal size and the V and J genes are those of that table, whereas D and trimming came from the DNA. The sample contains fewer than 90,000 clones, roughly 72% of which appear only once. The V gene's germline CDR1 is SGHTA and CDR2 FQGTGA. The ends were cut back, 3 bases at V and 4 bases at J, with 11 bases in the middle. The CDR3 totals 14 residues. The entry originates in a study of blood T cell repertoires in COVID-19. Study as a whole: COVID-19 samples from acute and convalescent phases originated in the United States, Italy and Spain.

Seattle patients were enrolled during active infection and followed longitudinally. The chain has TRBV7-3 and TRBJ2-3; D is possibly TRBD2 (7 bases). Sequenced sample: peripheral blood. The receptor was derived from a man in his 60s with COVID-19, enrolled during active disease. CDR3 sequence (DNA): TGTGCCAGCAGCTTGCGGGGGCAAGCAGATACGCAGTATTTT. This gives the protein CASSLRGQADTQYF. Filled out from reference TRBV7-3 and TRBJ2-3, the complete variable domain reads GAGVSQTPSNKVTEKGKYVELRCDPISGHTALYWYRQSLGQGPEFLIYFQGTGAADDSGLPNDRFFAVRPEGSVSTLKIQRTERGDSAVYLCASSLRGQADTQYFGPGTRLTVL.